The clone carrying this TCR beta chain was counted a few times. This entry is derived from a study of metastatic and nonmetastatic thyroid tumors. Overall study context: Comparative analysis of repertoires was undertaken across blood and tumor or nodule tissue obtained from malignant and benign thyroid patients.

Authors' data handling: Using the CDR3 differences seen across clinicopathological groups, the authors built a distant-metastasis classifier for papillary thyroid cancer, which was meant to discriminate distant-metastatic patients. TCRdb re-clonotyped the PCR reads via MiXCR. TCRdb's processing, not the study's, gives the V and J calls here. The sample has 13,000 to 15,000 clones, more than 3% seen once. V shed 6 bases and J 4 bases; nucleotides not matched to a gene: 9. The V gene's germline CDR1 is SGHTA and CDR2 FQGNSA. This CDR3 contains 15 residues. None of the patients had undergone any treatment ahead of thyroid surgery.

This sequence was found in a female donor with papillary thyroid cancer or a benign thyroid nodule (not recorded which). Some clones in this sample may be carry-over from other donors' samples. The chain links TRBV7-2 to TRBJ2-5, with 9 bases that match TRBD1. The source material was tumor tissue. The CDR3 protein is CASRTSWTGAETQYF. The CDR3 DNA reads as TGTGCCAGCAGGACATCCTGGACAGGGGCAGAGACCCAGTACTTC.